The rows below give T cell receptor beta chains drawn from one sample of a study of post-analysis software for immune sequencing data. TCRdb processed the PCR reads anew with MiXCR; each CDR3 protein has one entry. Of roughly 580,000 distinct CDR3 sequences in the sample, roughly two fifths were seen once. Sequenced input: blood. These receptors were taken from a girl aged 10 to 17 with multiple sclerosis. Each CDR3 is given with its conserved first and last residue. Fields, in order: clone size, V gene, D gene, J gene, CDR3 protein, CDR3 DNA. D genes are given only for firm matches. Clone size is given for some rows only: seen once, a few or many times, or a class if the clone is expanded.

abundance: -; v_gene: TRBV5-1; d_gene: -; j_gene: TRBJ2-1; CDR3aa: CASSLVGMRYNEQFF; CDR3nt: TGCGCCAGCAGCTTGGTGGGAATGAGGTACAATGAGCAGTTCTTC
abundance: few; v_gene: TRBV3-1; d_gene: -; j_gene: TRBJ2-7; CDR3aa: CASSQVADVTYEQYF; CDR3nt: TGTGCCAGCAGCCAAGTTGCGGACGTGACCTACGAGCAGTACTTC
abundance: -; v_gene: TRBV4-2; d_gene: -; j_gene: TRBJ1-6; CDR3aa: CASSQDEVYNSPLHF; CDR3nt: TGTGCCAGCAGCCAAGATGAGGTCTATAATTCACCCCTCCACTTT
abundance: -; v_gene: TRBV6-6; d_gene: -; j_gene: TRBJ1-5; CDR3aa: CASSYSGAGQPQHF; CDR3nt: TGTGCCAGCAGTTACTCAGGGGCAGGGCAGCCCCAGCATTTT
abundance: -; v_gene: TRBV4-1; d_gene: TRBD1; j_gene: TRBJ2-7; CDR3aa: CASSHDIGTATYEQYF; CDR3nt: TGCGCCAGCAGCCATGACATCGGGACAGCGACTTACGAGCAGTACTTC
abundance: few; v_gene: TRBV7-2; d_gene: -; j_gene: TRBJ2-5; CDR3aa: CATAGRLAEETQYF; CDR3nt: TGTGCCACAGCAGGGCGTTTAGCAGAAGAGACCCAGTACTTC
abundance: -; v_gene: TRBV12-3/TRBV12-4; d_gene: -; j_gene: TRBJ1-2; CDR3aa: CASSWTRNYGYTF; CDR3nt: TGTGCCAGCAGTTGGACAAGAAACTATGGCTACACCTTC
abundance: -; v_gene: TRBV7-9; d_gene: -; j_gene: TRBJ1-2; CDR3aa: CASSLVPGGNYGYTF; CDR3nt: TGTGCCAGCAGCTTAGTCCCTGGGGGCAACTATGGCTACACCTTC
abundance: -; v_gene: TRBV6-1; d_gene: -; j_gene: TRBJ2-3; CDR3aa: CASRDSHLPYVSDMQYF; CDR3nt: TGTGCCAGCAGGGACAGTCATTTACCTTATGTCTCAGATATGCAGTATTTT
abundance: -; v_gene: TRBV7-9; d_gene: -; j_gene: TRBJ2-5; CDR3aa: CASSLSGGESETQYF; CDR3nt: TGTGCCAGCAGCTTAAGTGGTGGAGAGTCAGAGACCCAGTACTTC
abundance: -; v_gene: TRBV7-2; d_gene: TRBD1; j_gene: TRBJ1-2; CDR3aa: CASSTGQGAFYGYTF; CDR3nt: TGTGCCAGCAGCACCGGACAGGGGGCCTTCTATGGCTACACCTTC
abundance: few; v_gene: TRBV5-5; d_gene: -; j_gene: TRBJ2-3; CDR3aa: CASNKLGGDTDTQYF; CDR3nt: TGTGCCAGCAACAAACTTGGCGGGGACACAGATACGCAGTATTTT
abundance: few; v_gene: TRBV6-1; d_gene: -; j_gene: TRBJ2-7; CDR3aa: CASTVSGDFYEQYF; CDR3nt: TGTGCCAGCACCGTGTCAGGGGACTTCTACGAGCAGTACTTC
abundance: -; v_gene: TRBV24-1; d_gene: -; j_gene: TRBJ2-1; CDR3aa: CATSDPSRSGKNEQFF; CDR3nt: TGTGCCACCAGTGACCCCTCGCGGAGTGGTAAGAATGAGCAGTTCTTC
abundance: few; v_gene: TRBV12-3/TRBV12-4; d_gene: TRBD1; j_gene: TRBJ2-1; CDR3aa: CASRRTGGKDNEQFF; CDR3nt: TGTGCCAGCAGGCGGACAGGGGGGAAAGACAATGAGCAGTTCTTC
abundance: few; v_gene: TRBV6-4; d_gene: -; j_gene: TRBJ2-6; CDR3aa: CASQNSGANVLTF; CDR3nt: TGTGCCAGCCAGAACTCTGGGGCCAACGTCCTGACTTTC
abundance: few; v_gene: TRBV20-1; d_gene: TRBD2; j_gene: TRBJ2-5; CDR3aa: CSAQKAGGETQYF; CDR3nt: TGCAGTGCTCAGAAAGCGGGGGGAGAGACCCAGTACTTC
abundance: -; v_gene: TRBV29-1; d_gene: -; j_gene: TRBJ2-5; CDR3aa: CSVPGAETQYF; CDR3nt: TGCAGCGTCCCGGGGGCGGAGACCCAGTACTTC
abundance: -; v_gene: TRBV30; d_gene: -; j_gene: TRBJ1-5; CDR3aa: CAWSLGQGIQPQHF; CDR3nt: TGTGCCTGGAGTTTAGGCCAGGGGATTCAGCCCCAGCATTTT
abundance: -; v_gene: TRBV10-3; d_gene: TRBD1; j_gene: TRBJ2-1; CDR3aa: CAVTRDSLGDNEQFF; CDR3nt: TGTGCCGTCACCCGGGACAGCCTCGGGGACAATGAGCAGTTCTTC
abundance: -; v_gene: TRBV28; d_gene: -; j_gene: TRBJ2-3; CDR3aa: CASSLRGGSDTQYF; CDR3nt: TGTGCCAGCAGTTTAAGGGGGGGATCAGATACGCAGTATTTT
abundance: few; v_gene: TRBV20-1; d_gene: -; j_gene: TRBJ1-5; CDR3aa: CSAARDGNQPQHF; CDR3nt: TGCAGCGCGGCGAGGGACGGCAATCAGCCCCAGCATTTT
abundance: few; v_gene: TRBV5-6; d_gene: TRBD1; j_gene: TRBJ2-1; CDR3aa: CASSSGTGSVEQFF; CDR3nt: TGTGCCAGCAGCTCCGGGACAGGAAGCGTGGAGCAGTTCTTC
abundance: few; v_gene: TRBV12-3/TRBV12-4; d_gene: -; j_gene: TRBJ2-5; CDR3aa: CASNPDRDPRGETQYF; CDR3nt: TGTGCCAGCAACCCCGACCGGGACCCTAGGGGAGAGACCCAGTACTTC
abundance: once; v_gene: TRBV20-1; d_gene: -; j_gene: TRBJ2-5; CDR3aa: CNARDPIGGGGLDEQYF; CDR3nt: TGCAATGCTAGAGATCCAATAGGAGGGGGAGGGTTGGATGAGCAGTACTTC
abundance: few; v_gene: TRBV10-3; d_gene: -; j_gene: TRBJ2-7; CDR3aa: CAIRWGDEQYF; CDR3nt: TGTGCCATCCGGTGGGGAGACGAGCAGTACTTC